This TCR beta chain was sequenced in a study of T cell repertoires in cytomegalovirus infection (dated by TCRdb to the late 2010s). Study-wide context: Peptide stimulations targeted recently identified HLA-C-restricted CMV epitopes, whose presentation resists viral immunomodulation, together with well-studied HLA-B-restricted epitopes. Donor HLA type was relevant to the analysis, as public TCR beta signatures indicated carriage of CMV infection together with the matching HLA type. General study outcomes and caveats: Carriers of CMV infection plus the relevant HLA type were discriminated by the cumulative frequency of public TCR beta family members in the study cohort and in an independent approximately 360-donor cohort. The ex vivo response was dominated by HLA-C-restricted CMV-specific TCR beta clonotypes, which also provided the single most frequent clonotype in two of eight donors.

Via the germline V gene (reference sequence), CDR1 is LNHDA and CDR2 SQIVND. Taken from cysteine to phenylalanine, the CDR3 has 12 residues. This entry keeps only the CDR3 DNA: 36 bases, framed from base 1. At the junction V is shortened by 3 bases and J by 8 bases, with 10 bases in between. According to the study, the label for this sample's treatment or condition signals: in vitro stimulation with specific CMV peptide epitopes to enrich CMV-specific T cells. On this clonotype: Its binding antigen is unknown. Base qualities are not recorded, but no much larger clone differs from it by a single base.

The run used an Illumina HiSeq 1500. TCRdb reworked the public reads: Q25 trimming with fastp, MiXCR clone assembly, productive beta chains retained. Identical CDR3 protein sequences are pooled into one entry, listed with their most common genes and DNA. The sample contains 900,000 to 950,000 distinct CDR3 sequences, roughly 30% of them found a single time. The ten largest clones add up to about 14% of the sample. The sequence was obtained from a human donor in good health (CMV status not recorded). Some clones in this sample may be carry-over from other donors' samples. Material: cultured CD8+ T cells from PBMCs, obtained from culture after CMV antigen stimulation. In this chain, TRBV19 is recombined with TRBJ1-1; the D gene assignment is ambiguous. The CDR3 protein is CASSMGGEEAFF. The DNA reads TGTGCCAGTAGTATGGGCGGTGAGGAAGCTTTCTTT. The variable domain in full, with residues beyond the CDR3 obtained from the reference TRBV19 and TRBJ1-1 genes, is DGGITQSPKYLFRKEGQNVTLSCEQNLNHDAMYWYRQDPGQGLRLIYYSQIVNDFQKGDIAEGYSVSREKKESFPLTVTSAQKNPTAFYLCASSMGGEEAFFGQGTRLTVV.